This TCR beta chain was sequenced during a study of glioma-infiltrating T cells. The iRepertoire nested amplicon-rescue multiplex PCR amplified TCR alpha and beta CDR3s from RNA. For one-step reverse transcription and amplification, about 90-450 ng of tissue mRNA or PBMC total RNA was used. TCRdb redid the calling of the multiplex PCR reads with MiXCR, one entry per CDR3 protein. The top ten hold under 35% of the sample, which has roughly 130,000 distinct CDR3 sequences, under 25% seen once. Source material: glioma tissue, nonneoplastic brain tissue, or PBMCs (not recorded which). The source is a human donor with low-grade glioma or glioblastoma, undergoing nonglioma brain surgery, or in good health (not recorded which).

The CDR3 DNA reads as TGCGCCAGCAGCTTCTCCGGGAGTTATGGCTACACCTTC. It specifies CASSFSGSYGYTF. The chain recombines TRBV5-1 with TRBJ1-2; unclear D gene. This CDR3 contains 13 residues. Germline-derived CDR1 and CDR2 are SGHRS and YFSETQ. Trimming left V 2 bases short and J 5 bases short, with 10 bases between.